This T cell receptor beta chain was captured by sequencing in a study of cytomegalovirus exposure and HLA in healthy donors. The study, taken as a whole, reports: In a later analysis, a missense DCLRE1C variant was linked to TCR beta V- and J-gene trimming.

This clone was recorded a few times. The target antigen is unknown. The primer mix had 60 Vbeta and 13 Jbeta primers. This table comes from immunoSEQ multiplex PCR, and its TCRdb copy is limited to in-frame clones, with some not included. The sample lists more than 95,000 clones, about 15% occurring once. Looked up from germline, CDR1 is SEHNR and CDR2 is FQNEAQ (reference sequence). V gave up 1 base and J gave up 4 bases, with 10 bases separating them. The length of the CDR3 is 14 residues. This clonotype originated in a female donor in good health and CMV-seronegative. The sequenced sample consisted of PBMCs. V usage is TRBV7-9 and J usage is TRBJ1-2, with D maybe TRBD1 (5 bases). Here the CDR3 reads CASSLEGTFYGYTF. The CDR3 DNA sequence: TGTGCCAGCAGCTTAGAAGGGACTTTCTATGGCTACACCTTC.